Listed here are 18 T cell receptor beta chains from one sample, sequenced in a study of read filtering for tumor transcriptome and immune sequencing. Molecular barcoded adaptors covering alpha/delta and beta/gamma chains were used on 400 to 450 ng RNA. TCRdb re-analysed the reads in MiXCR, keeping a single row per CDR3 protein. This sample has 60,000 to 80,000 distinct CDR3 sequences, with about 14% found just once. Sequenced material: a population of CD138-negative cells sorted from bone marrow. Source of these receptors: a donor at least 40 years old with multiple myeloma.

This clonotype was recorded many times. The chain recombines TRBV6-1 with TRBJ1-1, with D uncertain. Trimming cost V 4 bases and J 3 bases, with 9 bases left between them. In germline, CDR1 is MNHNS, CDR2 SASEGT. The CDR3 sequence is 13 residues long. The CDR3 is CASSARKDTEAFF. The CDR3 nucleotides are TGTGCCAGCAGTGCCCGTAAGGACACTGAAGCTTTCTTT.

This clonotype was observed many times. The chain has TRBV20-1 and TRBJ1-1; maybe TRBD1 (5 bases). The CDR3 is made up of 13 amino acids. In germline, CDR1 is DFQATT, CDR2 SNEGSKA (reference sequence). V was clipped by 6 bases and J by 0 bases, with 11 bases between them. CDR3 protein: CSAPRGMNTEAFF. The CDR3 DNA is TGCAGTGCCCCGCGGGGGATGAACACTGAAGCTTTCTTT.

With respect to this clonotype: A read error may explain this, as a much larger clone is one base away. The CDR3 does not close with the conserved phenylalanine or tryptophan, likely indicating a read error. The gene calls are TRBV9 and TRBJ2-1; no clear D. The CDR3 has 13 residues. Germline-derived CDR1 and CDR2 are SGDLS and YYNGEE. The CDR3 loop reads CASSMRQYSEQFI. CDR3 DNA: TGTGCCAGCAGCATGAGGCAGTACAGTGAGCAGTTCATC.

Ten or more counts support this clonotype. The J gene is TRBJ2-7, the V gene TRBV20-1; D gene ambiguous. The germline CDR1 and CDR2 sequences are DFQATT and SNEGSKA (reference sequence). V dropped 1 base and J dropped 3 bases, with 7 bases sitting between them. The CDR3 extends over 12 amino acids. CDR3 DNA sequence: TGCAGTGCTAGAGGGGAAGTCTACGAGCAGTACTTC. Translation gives CSARGEVYEQYF.

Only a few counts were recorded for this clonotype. The CDR3 sequence is CASSQGLAKTVGAGTGELFF. The DNA for the CDR3 is TGTGCCAGCAGCCAAGGACTAGCGAAAACGGTTGGGGCGGGGACCGGGGAGCTGTTTTTT. This chain links TRBV14 with TRBJ2-2, with TRBD2 identical over 8 bases. J was trimmed by 5 bases and V by 1 base; bases with no gene match: 18. The CDR3 contains 20 residues. Germline CDR1 reads SGHDN; CDR2 reads FVKESK.

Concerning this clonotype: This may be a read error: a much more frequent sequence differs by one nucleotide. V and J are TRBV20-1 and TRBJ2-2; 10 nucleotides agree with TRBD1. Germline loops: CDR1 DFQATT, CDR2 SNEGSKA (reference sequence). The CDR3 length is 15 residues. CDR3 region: CGARDRGTNTGELFF. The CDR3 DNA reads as TGCGGTGCGCGGGACAGGGGAACGAACACCGGGGAGCTGTTTTTT.

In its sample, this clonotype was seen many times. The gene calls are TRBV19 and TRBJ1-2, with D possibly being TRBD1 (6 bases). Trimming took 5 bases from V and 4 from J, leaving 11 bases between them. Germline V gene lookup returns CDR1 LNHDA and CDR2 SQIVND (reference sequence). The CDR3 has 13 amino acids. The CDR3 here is CASSPTGTYGYTF. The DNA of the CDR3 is TGTGCCAGTAGTCCCACAGGGACCTATGGCTACACCTTC.

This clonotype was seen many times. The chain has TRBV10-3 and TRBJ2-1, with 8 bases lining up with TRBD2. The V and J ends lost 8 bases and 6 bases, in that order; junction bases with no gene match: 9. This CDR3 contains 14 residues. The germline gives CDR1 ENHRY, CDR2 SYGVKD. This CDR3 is CAISGTRRGNEQFF. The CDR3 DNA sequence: TGTGCCATCTCCGGGACTAGGCGCGGCAATGAGCAGTTCTTC.

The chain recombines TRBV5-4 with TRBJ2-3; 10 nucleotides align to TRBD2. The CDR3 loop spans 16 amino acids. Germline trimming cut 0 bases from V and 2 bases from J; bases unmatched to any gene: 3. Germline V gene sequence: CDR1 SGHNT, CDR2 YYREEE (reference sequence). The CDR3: CASSLGTSGYTDTQYF. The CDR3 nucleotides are TGTGCCAGCAGCTTGGGGACTAGCGGTTACACAGATACGCAGTATTTT.

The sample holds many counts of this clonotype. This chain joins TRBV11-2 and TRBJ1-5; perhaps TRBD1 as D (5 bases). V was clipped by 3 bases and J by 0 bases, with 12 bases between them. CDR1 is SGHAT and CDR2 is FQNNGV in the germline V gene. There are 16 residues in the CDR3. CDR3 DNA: TGTGCCAGCAGCTTCGGGACCCAGTATAGCAATCAGCCCCAGCATTTT. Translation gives CASSFGTQYSNQPQHF.

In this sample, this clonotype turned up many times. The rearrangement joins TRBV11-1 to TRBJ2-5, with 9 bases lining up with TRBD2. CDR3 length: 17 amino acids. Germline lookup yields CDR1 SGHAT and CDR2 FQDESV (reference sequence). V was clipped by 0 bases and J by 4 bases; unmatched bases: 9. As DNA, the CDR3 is TGTGCCAGCAGCTTAGCCCGACCGGGTAGCGGGAGAGAGACCCAGTACTTC. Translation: CASSLARPGSGRETQYF.

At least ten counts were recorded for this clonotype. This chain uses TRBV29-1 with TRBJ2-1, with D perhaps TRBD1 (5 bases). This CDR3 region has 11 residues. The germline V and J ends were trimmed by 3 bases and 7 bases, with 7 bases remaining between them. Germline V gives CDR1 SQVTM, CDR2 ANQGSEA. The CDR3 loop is CSVDRVNEQFF. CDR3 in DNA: TGCAGCGTTGACAGGGTAAATGAGCAGTTCTTC.

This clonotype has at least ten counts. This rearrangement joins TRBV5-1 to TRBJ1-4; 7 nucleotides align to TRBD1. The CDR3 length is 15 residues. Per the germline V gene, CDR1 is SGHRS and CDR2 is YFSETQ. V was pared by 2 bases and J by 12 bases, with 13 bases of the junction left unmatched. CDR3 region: CASSLSGTAEGELFF. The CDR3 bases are TGCGCCAGCAGCTTATCCGGGACAGCCGAAGGGGAACTGTTTTTT.

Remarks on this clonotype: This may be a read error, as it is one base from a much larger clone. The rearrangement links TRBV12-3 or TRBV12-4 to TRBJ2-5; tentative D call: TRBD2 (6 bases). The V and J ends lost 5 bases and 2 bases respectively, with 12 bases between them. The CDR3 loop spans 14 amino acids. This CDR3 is CASSKGLPQETQYF. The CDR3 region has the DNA TGTGCCAGCAGTAAGGGACTGCCACAAGAGACCCAGTACTTC.

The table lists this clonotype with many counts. CDR3 coding DNA: TGCAGTGCTACCGGGACTAGCGGGAGGGCCAGCCGGGGAGAGACCCAGTACTTC. Protein product: CSATGTSGRASRGETQYF. The V and J genes are TRBV20-1 and TRBJ2-5, with 16 bases matching TRBD2. Germline CDR1 reads DFQATT; CDR2 reads SNEGSKA (reference sequence). The V segment lost 4 bases and the J segment 4 bases; nucleotides outside the gene matches: 12. This CDR3 contains 18 residues.

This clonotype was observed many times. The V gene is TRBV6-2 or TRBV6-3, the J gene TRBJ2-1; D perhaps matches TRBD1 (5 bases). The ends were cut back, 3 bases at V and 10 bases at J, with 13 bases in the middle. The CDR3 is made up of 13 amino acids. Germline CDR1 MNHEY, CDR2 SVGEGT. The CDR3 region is CASSYPRRTEQFF. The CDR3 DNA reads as TGTGCCAGCAGTTATCCCAGGCGGACAGAGCAGTTCTTC.

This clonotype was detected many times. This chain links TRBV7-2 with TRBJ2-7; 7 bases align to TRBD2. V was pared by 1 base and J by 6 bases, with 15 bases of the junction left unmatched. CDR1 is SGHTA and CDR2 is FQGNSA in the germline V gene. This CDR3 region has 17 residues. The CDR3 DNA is TGTGCCAGCAGCTTAGTTGGCGGGAGAGTCCTAGATCGCGAGCAGTACTTC. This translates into CASSLVGGRVLDREQYF.

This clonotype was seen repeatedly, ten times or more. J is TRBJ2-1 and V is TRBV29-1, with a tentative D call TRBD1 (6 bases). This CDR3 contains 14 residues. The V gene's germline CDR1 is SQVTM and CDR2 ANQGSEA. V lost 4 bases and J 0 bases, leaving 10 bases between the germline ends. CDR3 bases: TGCAGCGTTGGGACAGAAGTCTCCTACAATGAGCAGTTCTTC. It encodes CSVGTEVSYNEQFF.